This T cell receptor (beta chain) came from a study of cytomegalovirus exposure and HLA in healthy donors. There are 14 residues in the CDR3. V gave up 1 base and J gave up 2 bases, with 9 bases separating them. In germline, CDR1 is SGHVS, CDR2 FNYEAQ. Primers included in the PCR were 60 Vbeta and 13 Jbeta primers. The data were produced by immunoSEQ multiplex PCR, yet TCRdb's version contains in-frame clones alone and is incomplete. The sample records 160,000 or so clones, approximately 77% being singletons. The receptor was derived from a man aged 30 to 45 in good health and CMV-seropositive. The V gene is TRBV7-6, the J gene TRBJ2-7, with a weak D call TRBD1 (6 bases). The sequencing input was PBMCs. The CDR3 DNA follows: TGTGCCAGCAGCTTAGTTGCAGGGGCCTACGAGCAGTACTTC. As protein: CASSLVAGAYEQYF.